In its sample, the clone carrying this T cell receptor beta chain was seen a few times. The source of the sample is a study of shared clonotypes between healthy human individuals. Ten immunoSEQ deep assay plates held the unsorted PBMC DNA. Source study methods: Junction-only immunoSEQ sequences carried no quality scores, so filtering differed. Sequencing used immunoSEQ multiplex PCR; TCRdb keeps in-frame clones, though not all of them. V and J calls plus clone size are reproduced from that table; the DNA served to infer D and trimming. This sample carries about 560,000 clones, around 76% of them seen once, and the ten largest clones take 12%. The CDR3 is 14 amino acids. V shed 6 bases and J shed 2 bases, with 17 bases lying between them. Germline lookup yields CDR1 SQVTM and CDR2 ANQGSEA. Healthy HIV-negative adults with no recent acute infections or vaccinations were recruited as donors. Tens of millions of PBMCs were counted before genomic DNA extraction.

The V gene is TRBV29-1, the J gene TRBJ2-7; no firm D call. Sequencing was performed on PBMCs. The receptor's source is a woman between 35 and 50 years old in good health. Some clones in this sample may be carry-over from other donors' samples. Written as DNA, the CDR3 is TGCAGCGTCCTCCAGACCCTAGGGACCTACGAGCAGTACTTC. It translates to CSVLQTLGTYEQYF.